This T cell receptor beta chain originates from a study of CD8 T cells in ankylosing spondylitis (TCRdb year 2017). About the full investigation: The study profiled T cell receptor beta repertoires in healthy donors and ankylosing spondylitis patients to find disease-linked TCR variants. Peripheral blood was sampled, and synovial fluid was also collected from ankylosing spondylitis patients. The whole study cohort included over a hundred healthy donors and 25 ankylosing spondylitis patients.

Remarks on this clonotype: The target of this receptor is not known. It has no much larger one-base neighbor in the sample; base qualities were not kept.

Data came from an Illumina HiSeq 2500. TCR beta libraries were prepared by quantitative 5'-RACE with molecular barcodes. In the source study's methods: To identify disease-linked TCR variants, a new computational method was used, one built on a probabilistic model of VDJ rearrangement. TCRdb took the public reads, trimmed them with fastp at Q25, ran MiXCR for clone calling and kept in-frame beta chains. Records with the same CDR3 protein are collapsed into one entry carrying the most frequent genes and DNA. The V and J calls and clone size are TCRdb's, not the authors'. The sample data list under 400,000 distinct CDR3 sequences, and roughly 10% of these were observed just once. The top ten clonotypes cover about a tenth of the sample. Inclusive of the bounding cysteine and phenylalanine, the CDR3 is 16 residues long. This entry keeps only the CDR3 DNA: 48 bases, framed from base 1. Looking up the germline V gene (reference sequence) yields CDR1 DFQATT and CDR2 SNEGSKA. After removal of 6 bases from V and 1 base from J, the junction retains 7 bases not matched to a gene.

Broader findings and caveats from the paper: Some motif variants were previously reported in synovial fluid and blood of reactive arthritis patients, suggesting common disease-initiation mechanisms. The disease-linked clones had a CD8+ phenotype and were found at relatively low frequencies in peripheral blood. A TCR beta motif of several highly homologous amino acid variants appeared characteristic of blood from ankylosing spondylitis patients. According to the report, matched synovial fluid samples from ankylosing spondylitis patients were significantly enriched for the disease-linked clones.

The chain uses TRBV20-1 and TRBJ2-3, and 13 bases in between align with TRBD2. The specimen sequenced was blood, either unsorted or a sorted T cell fraction (not recorded which). This receptor was obtained from a female donor with ankylosing spondylitis or in good health (not recorded which). The CDR3 corresponds to CSASTGTSGGTDTQYF. The sequenced DNA: TGCAGTGCATCAACAGGGACTAGCGGGGGCACAGATACGCAGTATTTT.